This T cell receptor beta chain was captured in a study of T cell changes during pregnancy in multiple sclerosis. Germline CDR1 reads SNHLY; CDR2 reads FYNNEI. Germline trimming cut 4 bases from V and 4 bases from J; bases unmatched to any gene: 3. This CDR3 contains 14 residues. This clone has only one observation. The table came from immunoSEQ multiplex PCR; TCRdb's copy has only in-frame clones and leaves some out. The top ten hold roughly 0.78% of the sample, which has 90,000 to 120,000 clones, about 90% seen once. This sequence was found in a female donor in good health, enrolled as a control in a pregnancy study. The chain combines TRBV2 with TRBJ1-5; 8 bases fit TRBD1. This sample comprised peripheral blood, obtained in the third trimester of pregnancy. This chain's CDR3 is CASSARQGNQPQHF. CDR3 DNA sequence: TGTGCCAGCAGTGCAAGACAGGGGAATCAGCCCCAGCATTTT.